This T cell receptor (beta chain) was recorded in a study of CD8+ T cells in alopecia areata. A few counts support this clone. CDR1 is SEHNR and CDR2 is FQNEAQ in the germline V gene (reference sequence). Trimming took 3 bases from V and 2 from J, leaving 10 bases between them. This CDR3 region has 14 residues. Treatment of the sample: oral pan-JAK inhibitor, 5-10 mg twice daily. Extracted RNA was reverse transcribed into cDNA, the sequencing template. Measured with immunoSEQ multiplex PCR; TCRdb has only the in-frame clones, and not every one. The sample has 150,000 or so clones, around 50% seen once; the top ten hold 15% to 20%.

This material consisted of CD8+ T cells sorted from blood, taken at week 4, from a patient treated with tofacitinib. This TCR was sampled from a human donor with alopecia areata. The rearrangement joins TRBV7-9 to TRBJ1-1, with D unresolved. The CDR3 region is CASSLWEGNTEAFF. The CDR3 DNA is TGTGCCAGCAGCTTGTGGGAGGGTAACACTGAAGCTTTCTTT.